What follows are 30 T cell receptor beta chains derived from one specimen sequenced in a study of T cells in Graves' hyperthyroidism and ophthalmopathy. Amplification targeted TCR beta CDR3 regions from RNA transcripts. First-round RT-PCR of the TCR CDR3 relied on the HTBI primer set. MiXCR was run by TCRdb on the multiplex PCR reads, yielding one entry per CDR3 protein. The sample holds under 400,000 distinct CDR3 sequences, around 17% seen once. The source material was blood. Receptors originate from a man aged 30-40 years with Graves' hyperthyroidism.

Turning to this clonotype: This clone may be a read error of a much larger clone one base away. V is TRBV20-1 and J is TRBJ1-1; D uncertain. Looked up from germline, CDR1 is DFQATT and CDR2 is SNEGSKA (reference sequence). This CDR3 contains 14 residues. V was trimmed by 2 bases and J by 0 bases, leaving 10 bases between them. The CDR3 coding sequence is TGCAGTGCTAGACGCGAGGGCATGAACACTGAAGCTTTCTTT. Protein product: CSARREGMNTEAFF.

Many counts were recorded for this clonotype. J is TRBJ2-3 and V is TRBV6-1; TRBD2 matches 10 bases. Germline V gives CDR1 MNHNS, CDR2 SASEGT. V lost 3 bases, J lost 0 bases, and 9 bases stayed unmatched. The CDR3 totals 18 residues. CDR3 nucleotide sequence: TGTGCCAGCAGTGACTCTAGCGGGAGTTTAACTAGCACAGATACGCAGTATTTT. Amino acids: CASSDSSGSLTSTDTQYF.

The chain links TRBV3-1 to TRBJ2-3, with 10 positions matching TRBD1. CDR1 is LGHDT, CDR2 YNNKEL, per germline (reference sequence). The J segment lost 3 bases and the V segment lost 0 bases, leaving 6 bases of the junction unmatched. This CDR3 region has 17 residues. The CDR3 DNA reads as TGTGCCAGCAGCCAAGATCAGGACAGGGGGTGGACAGATACGCAGTATTTT. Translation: CASSQDQDRGWTDTQYF.

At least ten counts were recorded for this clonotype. CDR3: CASSVKTGLEQYF. CDR3 DNA: TGTGCCAGCAGCGTTAAAACAGGGCTCGAGCAGTACTTC. The J gene is TRBJ2-7, the V gene TRBV7-3; perhaps TRBD1 as D (6 bases). V lost 5 bases, J lost 6 bases, and 14 bases lay in between. The germline CDR1 and CDR2 sequences are SGHTA and FQGTGA. The length of the CDR3 is 13 residues.

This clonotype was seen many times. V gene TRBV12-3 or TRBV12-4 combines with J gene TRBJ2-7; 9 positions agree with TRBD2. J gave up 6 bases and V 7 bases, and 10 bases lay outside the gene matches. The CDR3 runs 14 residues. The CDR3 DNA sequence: TGTGCCAGCACTCTAGGGACTAGCCATGGCGAGCAGTACTTC. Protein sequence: CASTLGTSHGEQYF.

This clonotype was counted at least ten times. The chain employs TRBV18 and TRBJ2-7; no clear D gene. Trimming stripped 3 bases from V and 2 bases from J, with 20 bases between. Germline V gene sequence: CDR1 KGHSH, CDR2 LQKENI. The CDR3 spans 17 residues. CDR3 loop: CASSPGYRGTLTYEQYF. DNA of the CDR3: TGTGCCAGCTCACCGGGCTATCGCGGAACGCTAACCTACGAGCAGTACTTC.

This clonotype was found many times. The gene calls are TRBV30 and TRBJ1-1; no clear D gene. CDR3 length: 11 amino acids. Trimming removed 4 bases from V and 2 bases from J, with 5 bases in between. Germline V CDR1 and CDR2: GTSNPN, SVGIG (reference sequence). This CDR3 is CAWISNTEAFF. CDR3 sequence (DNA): TGTGCCTGGATTAGTAACACTGAAGCTTTCTTT.

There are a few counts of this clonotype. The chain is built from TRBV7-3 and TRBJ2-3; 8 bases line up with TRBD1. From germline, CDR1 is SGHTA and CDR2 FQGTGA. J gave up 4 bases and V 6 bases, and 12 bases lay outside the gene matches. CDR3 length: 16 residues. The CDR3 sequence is CASSPTRRGRPDTQYF. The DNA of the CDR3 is TGTGCCAGCAGTCCGACCCGCAGGGGGCGCCCAGATACGCAGTATTTT.

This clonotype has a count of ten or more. CDR3 nucleotide sequence: TGTGCCAGCAGCCGGACTAGCGACAATGAGCAGTTCTTC. It codes for CASSRTSDNEQFF. This chain joins TRBV12-3 or TRBV12-4 and TRBJ2-1; the match to TRBD2 covers 9 bases. The CDR3 runs to 13 residues. With V trimmed by 6 bases and J by 5 bases, 2 bases remained unmatched.

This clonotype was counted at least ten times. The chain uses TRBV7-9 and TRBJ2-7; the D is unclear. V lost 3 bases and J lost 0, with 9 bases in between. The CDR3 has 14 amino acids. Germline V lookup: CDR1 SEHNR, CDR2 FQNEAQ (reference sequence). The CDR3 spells CASSFLDSSYEQYF. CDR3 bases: TGTGCCAGCAGCTTCCTCGATAGCTCCTACGAGCAGTACTTC.

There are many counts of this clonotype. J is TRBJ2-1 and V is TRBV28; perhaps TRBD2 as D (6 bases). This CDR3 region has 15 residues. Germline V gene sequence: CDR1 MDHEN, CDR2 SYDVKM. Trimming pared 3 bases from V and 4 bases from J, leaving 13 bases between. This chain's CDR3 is CASSFLSGSYNEQFF. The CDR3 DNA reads TGTGCCAGCAGTTTTCTTAGCGGATCGTACAATGAGCAGTTCTTC.

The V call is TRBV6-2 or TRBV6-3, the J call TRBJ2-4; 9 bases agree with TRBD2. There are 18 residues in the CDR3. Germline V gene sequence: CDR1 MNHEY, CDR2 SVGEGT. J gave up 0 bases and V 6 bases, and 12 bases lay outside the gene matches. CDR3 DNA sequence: TGTGCCAGCAGCCGCACTACTAGCGGGCCACTAGCCAAAAACATTCAGTACTTC. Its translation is CASSRTTSGPLAKNIQYF.

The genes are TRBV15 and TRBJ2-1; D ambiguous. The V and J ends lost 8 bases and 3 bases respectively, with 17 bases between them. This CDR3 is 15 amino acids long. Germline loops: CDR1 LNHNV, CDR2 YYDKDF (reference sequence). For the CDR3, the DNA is TGTGCCACCGAGAAATCGGGTAAAAGCTACAATGAGCAGTTCTTC. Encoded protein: CATEKSGKSYNEQFF.

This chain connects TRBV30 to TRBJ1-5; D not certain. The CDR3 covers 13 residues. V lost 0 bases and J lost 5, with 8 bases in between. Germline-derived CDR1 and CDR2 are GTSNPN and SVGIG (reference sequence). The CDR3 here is CAWSVFEDQPQHF. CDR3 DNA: TGTGCCTGGAGTGTGTTTGAGGATCAGCCCCAGCATTTT. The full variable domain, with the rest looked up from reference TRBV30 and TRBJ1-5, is SQTIHQWPATLVQPVGSPLSLECTVEGTSNPNLYWYRQAAGRGLQLLFYSVGIGQISSEVPQNLSASRPQDRQFILSSKKLLLSDSGFYLCAWSVFEDQPQHFGDGTRLSIL.

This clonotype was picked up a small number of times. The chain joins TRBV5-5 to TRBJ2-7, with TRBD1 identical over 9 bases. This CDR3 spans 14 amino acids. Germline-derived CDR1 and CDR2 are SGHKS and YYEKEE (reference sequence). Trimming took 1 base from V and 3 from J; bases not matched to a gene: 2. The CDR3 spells CASSLWGQGYEQYF. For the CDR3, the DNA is TGTGCCAGCAGCTTGTGGGGACAGGGCTACGAGCAGTACTTC. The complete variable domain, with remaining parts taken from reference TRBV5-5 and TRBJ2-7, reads DAGVTQSPTHLIKTRGQQVTLRCSPISGHKSVSWYQQVLGQGPQFIFQYYEKEERGRGNFPDRFSARQFPNYSSELNVNALLLGDSALYLCASSLWGQGYEQYFGPGTRLTVT.

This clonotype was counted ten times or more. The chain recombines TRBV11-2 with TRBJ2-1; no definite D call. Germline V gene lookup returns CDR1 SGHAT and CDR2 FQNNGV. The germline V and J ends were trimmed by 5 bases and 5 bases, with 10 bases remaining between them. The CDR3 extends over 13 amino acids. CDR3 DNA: TGTGCCAGCAGCCCCTCTGCGAACAATGAGCAGTTCTTC. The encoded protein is CASSPSANNEQFF. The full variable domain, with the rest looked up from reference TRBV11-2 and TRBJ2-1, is EAGVAQSPRYKIIEKRQSVAFWCNPISGHATLYWYQQILGQGPKLLIQFQNNGVVDDSQLPKDRFSAERLKGVDSTLKIQPAKLEDSAVYLCASSPSANNEQFFGPGTRLTVL.

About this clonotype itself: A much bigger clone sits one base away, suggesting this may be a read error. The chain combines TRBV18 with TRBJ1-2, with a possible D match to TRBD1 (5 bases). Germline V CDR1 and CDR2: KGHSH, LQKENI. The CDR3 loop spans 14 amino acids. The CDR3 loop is CASPPGRTAYGYTF. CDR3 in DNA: TGTGCCAGCCCACCAGGGCGGACCGCCTATGGCTACACCTTC.

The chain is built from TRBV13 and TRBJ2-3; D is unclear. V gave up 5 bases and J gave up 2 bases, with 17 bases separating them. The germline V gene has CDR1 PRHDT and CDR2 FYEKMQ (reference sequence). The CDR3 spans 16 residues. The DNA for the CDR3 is TGTGCCAGCAGCCCCCGAGAATTTAGAGACACAGATACGCAGTATTTT. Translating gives CASSPREFRDTDTQYF.

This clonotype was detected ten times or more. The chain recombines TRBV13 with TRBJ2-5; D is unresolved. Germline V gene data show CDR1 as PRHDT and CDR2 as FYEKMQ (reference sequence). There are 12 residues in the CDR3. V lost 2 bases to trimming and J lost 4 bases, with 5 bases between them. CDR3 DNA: TGTGCCAGCAGCTTATCGTCAGAGACCCAGTACTTC. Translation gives CASSLSSETQYF.

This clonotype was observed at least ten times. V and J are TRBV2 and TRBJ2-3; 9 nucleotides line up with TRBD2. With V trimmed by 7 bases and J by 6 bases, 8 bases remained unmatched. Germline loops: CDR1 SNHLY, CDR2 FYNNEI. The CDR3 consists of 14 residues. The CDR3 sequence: CASTSSGMVDTQYF. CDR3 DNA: TGTGCCAGCACCTCTAGCGGGATGGTCGATACGCAGTATTTT.

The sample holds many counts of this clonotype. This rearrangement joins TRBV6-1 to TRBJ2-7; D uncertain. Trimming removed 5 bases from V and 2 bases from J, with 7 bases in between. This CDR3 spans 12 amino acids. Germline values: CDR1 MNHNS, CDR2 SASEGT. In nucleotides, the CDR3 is TGTGCCAGCAGTTTTCCTACCTACGAGCAGTACTTC. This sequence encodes CASSFPTYEQYF.

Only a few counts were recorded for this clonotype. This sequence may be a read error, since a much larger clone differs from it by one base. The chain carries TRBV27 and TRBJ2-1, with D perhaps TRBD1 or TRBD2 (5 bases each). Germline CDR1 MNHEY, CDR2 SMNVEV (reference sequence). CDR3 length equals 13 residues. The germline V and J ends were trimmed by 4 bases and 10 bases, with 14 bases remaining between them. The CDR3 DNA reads TGTGCCAGCAGTTCCGGGGCAAATCACGAGCAGTTCTTC. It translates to CASSSGANHEQFF.

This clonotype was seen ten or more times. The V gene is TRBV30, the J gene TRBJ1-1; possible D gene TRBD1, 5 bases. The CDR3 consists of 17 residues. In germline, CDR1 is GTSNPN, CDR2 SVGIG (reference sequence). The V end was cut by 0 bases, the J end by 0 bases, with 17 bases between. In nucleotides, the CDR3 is TGTGCCTGGAGTGTAGGGACCATTAATCCTATGAACACTGAAGCTTTCTTT. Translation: CAWSVGTINPMNTEAFF.

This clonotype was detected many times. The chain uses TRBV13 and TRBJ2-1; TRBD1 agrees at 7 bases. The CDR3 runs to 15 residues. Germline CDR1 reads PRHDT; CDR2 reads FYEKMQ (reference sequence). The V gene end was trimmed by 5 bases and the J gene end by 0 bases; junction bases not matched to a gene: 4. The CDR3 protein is CASSLGQSSYNEQFF. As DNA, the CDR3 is TGTGCCAGCAGCCTGGGACAGAGCTCCTACAATGAGCAGTTCTTC.

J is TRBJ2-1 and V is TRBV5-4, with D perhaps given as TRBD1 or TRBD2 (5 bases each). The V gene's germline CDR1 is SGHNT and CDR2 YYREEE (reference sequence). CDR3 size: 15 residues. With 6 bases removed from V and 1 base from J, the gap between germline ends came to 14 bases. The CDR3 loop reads CASTEGSISYNEQFF. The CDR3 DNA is TGTGCCAGCACCGAGGGGAGTATTTCCTACAATGAGCAGTTCTTC.

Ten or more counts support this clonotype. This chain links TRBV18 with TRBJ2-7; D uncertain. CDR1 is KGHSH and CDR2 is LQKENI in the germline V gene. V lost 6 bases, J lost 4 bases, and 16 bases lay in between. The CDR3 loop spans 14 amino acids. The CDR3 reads CASSTGPAEYEQYF. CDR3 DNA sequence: TGTGCCAGCTCCACCGGACCGGCGGAGTACGAGCAGTACTTC.

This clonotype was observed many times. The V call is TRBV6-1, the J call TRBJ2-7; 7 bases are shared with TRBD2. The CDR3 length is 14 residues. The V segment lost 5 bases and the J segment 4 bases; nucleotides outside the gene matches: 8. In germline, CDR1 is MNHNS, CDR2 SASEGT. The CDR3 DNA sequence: TGTGCCAGCAGTTATCTACCTAGCGGTTACGAGCAGTACTTC. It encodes CASSYLPSGYEQYF.

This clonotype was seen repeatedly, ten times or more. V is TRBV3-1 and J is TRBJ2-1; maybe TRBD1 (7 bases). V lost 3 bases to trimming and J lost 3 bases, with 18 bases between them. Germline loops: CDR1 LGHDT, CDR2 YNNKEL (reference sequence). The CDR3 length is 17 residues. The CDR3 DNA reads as TGTGCCAGCAGCCAGGGAGGCTGGGGACAGAACTACAATGAGCAGTTCTTC. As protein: CASSQGGWGQNYNEQFF.

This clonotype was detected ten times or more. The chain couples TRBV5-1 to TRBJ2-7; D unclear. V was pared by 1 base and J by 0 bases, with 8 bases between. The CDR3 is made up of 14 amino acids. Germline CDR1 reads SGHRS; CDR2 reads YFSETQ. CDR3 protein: CASSLSVGSYEQYF. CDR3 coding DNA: TGCGCCAGCAGCTTGTCGGTCGGCTCCTACGAGCAGTACTTC.

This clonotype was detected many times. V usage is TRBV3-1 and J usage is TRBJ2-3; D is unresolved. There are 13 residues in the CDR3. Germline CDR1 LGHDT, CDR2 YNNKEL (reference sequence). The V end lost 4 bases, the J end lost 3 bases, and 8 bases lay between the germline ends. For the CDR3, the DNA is TGTGCCAGCAGCCGGACGGAAACAGATACGCAGTATTTT. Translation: CASSRTETDTQYF.